This T cell receptor beta chain was profiled in a study of blood T cell repertoires in COVID-19. Seattle participants joined during active infection and were tracked over time. Measured with immunoSEQ multiplex PCR; TCRdb has only the in-frame clones, and not every one. Altogether about 200,000 clones are present, roughly four fifths being singletons, with the ten largest covering around 7.8%. The CDR3 is made up of 14 amino acids. The trim removed 7 bases at V and 1 base at J, leaving 6 bases unmatched. CDR1 MNHNY and CDR2 SVGAGI come from the germline V gene (reference sequence). The material sequenced was peripheral blood. This receptor was identified in a woman over 75 with COVID-19, enrolled during active disease. This chain connects TRBV6-6 to TRBJ2-5, with 7 bases matching TRBD1. CDR3 sequence (DNA): TGTGCCAGCACCAGACAGGGCCCCCAAGAGACCCAGTACTTC. Amino acid sequence: CASTRQGPQETQYF.